These T cell receptor beta chains were read from a single sample in a study of blood T cell repertoires in COVID-19. Profiled with immunoSEQ multiplex PCR; TCRdb holds only in-frame clones, not every one. Here the sample spans around 310,000 clones, around 90% being singletons. Sequenced material: peripheral blood. The receptors originated from a woman aged 30 to 39 with COVID-19, enrolled during active disease. Both conserved end residues are part of each CDR3.

v_gene: TRBV6-5; CDR3aa: CASSQGYSAYEQYF
v_gene: TRBV5-4; CDR3aa: CASSLSSLNEQFF
v_gene: TRBV2; CDR3aa: CASSEVRTGSSPLHF
v_gene: TRBV10-1; CDR3aa: CASSERPGNRTYEQYF
v_gene: TRBV19; CDR3aa: CASSKETSSYEQYF
v_gene: TRBV6-5; CDR3aa: CASSPPGSEAFF
v_gene: TRBV27; CDR3aa: CASSSQTGGYGYTF
v_gene: TRBV4-3; CDR3aa: CASSQEAGRAEAFF
v_gene: TRBV4-3; CDR3aa: CASSQEAQGYEQYF
v_gene: TRBV4-3; CDR3aa: CASSQSYGSGGDTQYF
v_gene: TRBV11-3; CDR3aa: CASSPTGTSGINEQFF
v_gene: TRBV7-9; CDR3aa: CASSRDRGRTDTQYF
v_gene: TRBV7-8; CDR3aa: CASSAARDRGRKQFF
v_gene: TRBV4-1; CDR3aa: CASSPGQGSDNEQFF
v_gene: TRBV24-1; CDR3aa: CATSAPGTGSTDTQYF
v_gene: TRBV6-6; CDR3aa: CATGGRIYEAFF
v_gene: TRBV30; CDR3aa: CAWRRSGLHEQYF
v_gene: TRBV6-5; CDR3aa: CASSYREGNEKLFF
v_gene: TRBV9; CDR3aa: CASSVRQGEDEQFF
v_gene: TRBV2; CDR3aa: CASSEQGDRGAKLFF
v_gene: TRBV7-2; CDR3aa: CASSLDRGWGEKLFF
v_gene: TRBV5-1; CDR3aa: CASSLALATTGELFF
v_gene: TRBV27; CDR3aa: CASRAGGAYEQYF
v_gene: TRBV28; CDR3aa: CASSFRRGLDYGYTF
v_gene: TRBV6-2/TRBV6-3; CDR3aa: CASSYYPRASPLDKEQFF
v_gene: TRBV28; CDR3aa: CASSLLGTSGYEQYF
v_gene: TRBV6-5; CDR3aa: CASRKGRGSYGYTF
v_gene: TRBV5-4; CDR3aa: CASSPPYTGGLNTEAFF
v_gene: TRBV24-1; CDR3aa: CATGGEAGELFF
v_gene: TRBV30; CDR3aa: CAWSGQGYGYTF
v_gene: TRBV5-4; CDR3aa: CASSPTGMYTGELFF
v_gene: TRBV5-1; CDR3aa: CASSSSGTSGDNEQFF
v_gene: TRBV11-3; CDR3aa: CASSLGIGGRRDEQFF
v_gene: TRBV9; CDR3aa: CASSVAGARDTQYF
v_gene: TRBV19; CDR3aa: CASRPQTTSTDTQYF
v_gene: TRBV7-2; CDR3aa: CASSLGQGAAGNTIYF
v_gene: TRBV18; CDR3aa: CASSPTSSSLAGETQYF
v_gene: TRBV27; CDR3aa: CASSPPPAGSKKFF
v_gene: TRBV2; CDR3aa: CASREGQGEQPQHF
v_gene: TRBV5-4; CDR3aa: CASSLPTSGAYNEQFF
v_gene: TRBV10-2; CDR3aa: CASSGGGHQPQHF
v_gene: TRBV6-1; CDR3aa: CASSAGMGRQNYGYTF
v_gene: TRBV7-3; CDR3aa: CASSLFGTGGYSNTEAFF
v_gene: TRBV19; CDR3aa: CASSIATGWKETQYF
v_gene: TRBV28; CDR3aa: CATNRFGNNEQFF
v_gene: TRBV7-2; CDR3aa: CASSLELAADYEQYF
v_gene: TRBV24-1; CDR3aa: CATSEAAGAVQFF
v_gene: TRBV19; CDR3aa: CASSITPRGEKLFF
v_gene: TRBV7-9; CDR3aa: CASTRVVGTEAFF
v_gene: TRBV14; CDR3aa: CASSPFGSLDSYEQYF